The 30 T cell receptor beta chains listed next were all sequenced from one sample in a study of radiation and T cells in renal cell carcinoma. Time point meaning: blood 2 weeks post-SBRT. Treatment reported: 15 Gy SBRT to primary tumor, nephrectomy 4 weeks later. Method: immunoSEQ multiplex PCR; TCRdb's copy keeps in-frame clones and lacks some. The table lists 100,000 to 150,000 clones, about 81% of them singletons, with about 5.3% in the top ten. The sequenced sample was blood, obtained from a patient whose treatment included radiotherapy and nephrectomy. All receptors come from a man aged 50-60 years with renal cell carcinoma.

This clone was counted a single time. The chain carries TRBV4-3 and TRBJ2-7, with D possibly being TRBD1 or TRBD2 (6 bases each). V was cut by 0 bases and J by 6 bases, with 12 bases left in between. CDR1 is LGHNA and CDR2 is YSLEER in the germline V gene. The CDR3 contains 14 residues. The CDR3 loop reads CASSQDIGGLEQYF. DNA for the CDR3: TGCGCCAGCAGCCAAGATATTGGGGGGCTCGAGCAGTACTTC.

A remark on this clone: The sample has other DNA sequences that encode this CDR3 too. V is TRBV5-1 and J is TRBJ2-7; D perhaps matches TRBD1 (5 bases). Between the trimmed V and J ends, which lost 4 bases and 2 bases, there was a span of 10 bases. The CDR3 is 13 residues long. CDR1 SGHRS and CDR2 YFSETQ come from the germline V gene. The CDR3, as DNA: TGCGCCAGCAGCCCGTCAGGGACCTACGAGCAGTACTTC. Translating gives CASSPSGTYEQYF.

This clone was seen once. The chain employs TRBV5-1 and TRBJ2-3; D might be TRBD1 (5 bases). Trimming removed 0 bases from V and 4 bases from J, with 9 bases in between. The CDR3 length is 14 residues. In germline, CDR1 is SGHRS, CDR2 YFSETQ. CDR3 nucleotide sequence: TGCGCCAGCAGCTTGGCGCAGGGTCCAGATACGCAGTATTTT. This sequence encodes CASSLAQGPDTQYF.

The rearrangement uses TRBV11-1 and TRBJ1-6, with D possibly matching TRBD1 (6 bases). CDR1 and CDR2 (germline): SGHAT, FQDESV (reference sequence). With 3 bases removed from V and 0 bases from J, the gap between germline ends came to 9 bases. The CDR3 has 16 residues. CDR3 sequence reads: CASSLDSSSYNSPLHF. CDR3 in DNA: TGTGCCAGCAGCTTGGACAGCAGCTCCTATAATTCACCCCTCCACTTT.

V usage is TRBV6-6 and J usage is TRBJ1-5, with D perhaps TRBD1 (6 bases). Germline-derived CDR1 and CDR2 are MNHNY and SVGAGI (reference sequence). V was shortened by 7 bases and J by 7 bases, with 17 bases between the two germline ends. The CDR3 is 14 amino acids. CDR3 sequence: CASTLQGSGQPQHF. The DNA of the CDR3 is TGTGCCAGCACCCTACAGGGATCAGGGCAGCCCCAGCATTTT.

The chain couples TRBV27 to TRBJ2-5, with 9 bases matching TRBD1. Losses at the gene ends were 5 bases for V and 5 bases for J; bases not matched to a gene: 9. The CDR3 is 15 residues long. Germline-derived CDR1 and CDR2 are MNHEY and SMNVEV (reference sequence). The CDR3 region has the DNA TGTGCCAGCAGTCTGGGGACAGGGAAATCTGAGACCCAGTACTTC. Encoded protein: CASSLGTGKSETQYF.

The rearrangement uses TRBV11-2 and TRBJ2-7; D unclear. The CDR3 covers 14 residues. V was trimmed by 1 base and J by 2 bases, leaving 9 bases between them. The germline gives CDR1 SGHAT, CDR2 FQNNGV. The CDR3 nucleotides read TGTGCCAGCAGCTTAGCGGTCAGCGCCTACGAGCAGTACTTC. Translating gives CASSLAVSAYEQYF.

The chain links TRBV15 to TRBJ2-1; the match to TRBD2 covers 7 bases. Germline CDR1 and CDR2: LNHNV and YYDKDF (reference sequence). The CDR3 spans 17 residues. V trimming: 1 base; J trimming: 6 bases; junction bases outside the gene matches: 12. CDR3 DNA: TGTGCCACCAGCAGAGTGGGGAGGGAGTGGTGGAGCAATGAGCAGTTCTTC. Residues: CATSRVGREWWSNEQFF. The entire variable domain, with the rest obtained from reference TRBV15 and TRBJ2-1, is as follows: DAMVIQNPRYQVTQFGKPVTLSCSQTLNHNVMYWYQQKSSQAPKLLFHYYDKDFNNEADTPDNFQSRRPNTSFCFLDIRSPGLGDTAMYLCATSRVGREWWSNEQFFGPGTRLTVL.

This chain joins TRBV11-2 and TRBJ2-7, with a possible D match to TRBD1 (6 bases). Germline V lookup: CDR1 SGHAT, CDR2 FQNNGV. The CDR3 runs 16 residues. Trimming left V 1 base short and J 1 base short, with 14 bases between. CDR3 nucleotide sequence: TGTGCCAGCAGCTTAGGTGGGGGCAGGGTTTCCTACGAGCAGTACTTC. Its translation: CASSLGGGRVSYEQYF.

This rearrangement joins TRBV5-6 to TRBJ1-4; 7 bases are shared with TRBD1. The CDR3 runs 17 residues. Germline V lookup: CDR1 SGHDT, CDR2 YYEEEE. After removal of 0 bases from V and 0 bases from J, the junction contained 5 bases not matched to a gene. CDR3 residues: CASSLGQGITTNEKLFF. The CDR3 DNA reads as TGTGCCAGCAGCTTGGGACAGGGAATAACAACTAATGAAAAACTGTTTTTT.

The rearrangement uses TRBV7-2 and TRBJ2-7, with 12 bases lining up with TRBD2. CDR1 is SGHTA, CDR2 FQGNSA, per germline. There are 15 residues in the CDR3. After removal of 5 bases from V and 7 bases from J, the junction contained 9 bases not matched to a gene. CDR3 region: CASSPPSGGAKEQYF. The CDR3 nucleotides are TGTGCCAGCAGCCCGCCTAGCGGGGGGGCCAAGGAGCAGTACTTC.

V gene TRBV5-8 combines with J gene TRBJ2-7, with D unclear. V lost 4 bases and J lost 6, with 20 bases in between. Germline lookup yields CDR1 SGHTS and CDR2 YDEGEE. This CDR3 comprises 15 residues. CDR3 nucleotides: TGTGCCAGCAGCCTACGGACCGGGCACTCTCTCGAGCAGTACTTC. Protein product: CASSLRTGHSLEQYF. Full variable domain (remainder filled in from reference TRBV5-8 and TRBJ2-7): EAGVTQSPTHLIKTRGQQATLRCSPISGHTSVYWYQQALGLGLQFLLWYDEGEERNRGNFPPRFSGRQFPNYSSELNVNALELEDSALYLCASSLRTGHSLEQYFGPGTRLTVT.

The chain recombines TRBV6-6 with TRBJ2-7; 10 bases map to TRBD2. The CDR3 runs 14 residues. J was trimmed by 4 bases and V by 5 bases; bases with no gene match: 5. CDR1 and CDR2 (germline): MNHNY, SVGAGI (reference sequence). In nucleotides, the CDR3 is TGTGCCAGCAGTCCTAATAGCGGGGGGTACGAGCAGTACTTC. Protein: CASSPNSGGYEQYF.

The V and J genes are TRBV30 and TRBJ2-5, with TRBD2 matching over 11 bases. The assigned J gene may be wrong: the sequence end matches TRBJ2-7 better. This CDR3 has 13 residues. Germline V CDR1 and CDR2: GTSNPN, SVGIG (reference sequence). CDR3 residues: CAHGLAGAYEQYF. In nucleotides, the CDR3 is TGTGCTCACGGACTAGCGGGCGCCTACGAGCAGTACTTC.

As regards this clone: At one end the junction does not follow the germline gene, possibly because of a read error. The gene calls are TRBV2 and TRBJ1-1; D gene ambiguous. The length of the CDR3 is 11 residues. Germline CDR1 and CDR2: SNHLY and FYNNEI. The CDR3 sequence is CASSENSEAFF. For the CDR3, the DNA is TGTGCCAGCAGTGAAAACAGTGAAGCTTTCTTT.

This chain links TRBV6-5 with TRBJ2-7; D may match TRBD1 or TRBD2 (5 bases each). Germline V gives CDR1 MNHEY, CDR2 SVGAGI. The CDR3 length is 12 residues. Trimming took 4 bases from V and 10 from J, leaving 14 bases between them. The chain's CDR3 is CASSWGPGEQYF. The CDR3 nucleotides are TGTGCCAGCAGTTGGGGCCCCGGGGAACAGTACTTC.

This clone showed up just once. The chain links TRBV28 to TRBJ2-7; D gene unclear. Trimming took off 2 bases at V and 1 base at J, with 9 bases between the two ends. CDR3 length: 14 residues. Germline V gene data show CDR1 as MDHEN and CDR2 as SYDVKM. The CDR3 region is CASSLVSRSYEQYF. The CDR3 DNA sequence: TGTGCCAGCAGTTTAGTCTCGAGGTCCTACGAGCAGTACTTC.

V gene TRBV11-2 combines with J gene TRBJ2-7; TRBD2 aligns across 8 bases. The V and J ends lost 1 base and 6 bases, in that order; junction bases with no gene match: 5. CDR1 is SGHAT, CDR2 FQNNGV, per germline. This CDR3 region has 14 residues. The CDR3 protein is CASSLALAAVEQYF. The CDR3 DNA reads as TGTGCCAGCAGCTTAGCACTAGCGGCGGTCGAGCAGTACTTC.

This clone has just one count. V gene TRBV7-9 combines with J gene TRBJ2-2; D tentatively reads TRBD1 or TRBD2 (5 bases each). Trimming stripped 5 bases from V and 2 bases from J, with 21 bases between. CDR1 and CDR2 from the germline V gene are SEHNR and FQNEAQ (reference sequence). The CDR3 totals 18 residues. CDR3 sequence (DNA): TGTGCCAGCAGCAGGGACGGCGACCGGGACCCAAACACCGGGGAGCTGTTTTTT. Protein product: CASSRDGDRDPNTGELFF.

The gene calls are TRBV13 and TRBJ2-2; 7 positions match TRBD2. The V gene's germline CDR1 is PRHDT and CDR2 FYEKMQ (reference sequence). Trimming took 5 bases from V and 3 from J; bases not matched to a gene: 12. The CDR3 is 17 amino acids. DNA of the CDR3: TGTGCCAGCAGCCTACGACTTGAAGCGGGGCACACCGGGGAGCTGTTTTTT. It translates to CASSLRLEAGHTGELFF.

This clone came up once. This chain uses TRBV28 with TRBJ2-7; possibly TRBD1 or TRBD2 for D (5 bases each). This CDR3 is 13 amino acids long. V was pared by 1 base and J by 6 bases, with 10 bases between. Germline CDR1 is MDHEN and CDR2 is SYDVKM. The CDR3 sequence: CASSLYAGTEQYF. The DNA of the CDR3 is TGTGCCAGCAGTTTATATGCAGGGACCGAGCAGTACTTC. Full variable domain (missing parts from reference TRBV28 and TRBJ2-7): DVKVTQSSRYLVKRTGEKVFLECVQDMDHENMFWYRQDPGLGLRLIYFSYDVKMKEKGDIPEGYSVSREKKERFSLILESASTNQTSMYLCASSLYAGTEQYFGPGTRLTVT.

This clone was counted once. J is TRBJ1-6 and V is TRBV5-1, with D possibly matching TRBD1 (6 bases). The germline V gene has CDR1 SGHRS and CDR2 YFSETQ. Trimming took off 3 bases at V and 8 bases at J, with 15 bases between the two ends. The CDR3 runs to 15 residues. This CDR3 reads CASSSQSGADSPLHF. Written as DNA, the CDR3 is TGCGCCAGCAGCTCCCAATCAGGGGCGGATTCACCCCTCCACTTT.

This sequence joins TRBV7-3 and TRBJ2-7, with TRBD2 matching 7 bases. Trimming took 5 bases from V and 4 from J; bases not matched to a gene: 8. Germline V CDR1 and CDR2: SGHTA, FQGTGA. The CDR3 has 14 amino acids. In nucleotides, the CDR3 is TGTGCCAGCAGCCCCAGCGGGACGGGTTACGAGCAGTACTTC. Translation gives CASSPSGTGYEQYF. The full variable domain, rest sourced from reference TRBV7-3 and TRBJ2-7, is GAGVSQTPSNKVTEKGKYVELRCDPISGHTALYWYRQSLGQGPEFLIYFQGTGAADDSGLPNDRFFAVRPEGSVSTLKIQRTERGDSAVYLCASSPSGTGYEQYFGPGTRLTVT.

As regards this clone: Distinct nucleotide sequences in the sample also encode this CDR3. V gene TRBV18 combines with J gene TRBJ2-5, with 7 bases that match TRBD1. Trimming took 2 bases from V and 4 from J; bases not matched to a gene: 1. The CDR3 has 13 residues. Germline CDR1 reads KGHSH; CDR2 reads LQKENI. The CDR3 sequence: CASSPSGGETQYF. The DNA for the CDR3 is TGTGCCAGCTCACCATCAGGGGGAGAGACCCAGTACTTC.

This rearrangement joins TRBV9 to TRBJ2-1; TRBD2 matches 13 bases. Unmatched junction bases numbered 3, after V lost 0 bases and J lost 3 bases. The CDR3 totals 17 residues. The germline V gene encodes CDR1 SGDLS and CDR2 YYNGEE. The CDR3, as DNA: TGTGCCAGCAGCGTAGGACTAGCGGGAGGTAGCTACAATGAGCAGTTCTTC. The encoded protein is CASSVGLAGGSYNEQFF.

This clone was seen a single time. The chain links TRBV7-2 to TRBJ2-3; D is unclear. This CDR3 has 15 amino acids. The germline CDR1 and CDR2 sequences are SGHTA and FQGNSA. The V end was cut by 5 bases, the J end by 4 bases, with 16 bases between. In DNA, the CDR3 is TGTGCCAGCAGCGATGGGCCAGAAGTAGCAGATACGCAGTATTTT. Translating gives CASSDGPEVADTQYF.

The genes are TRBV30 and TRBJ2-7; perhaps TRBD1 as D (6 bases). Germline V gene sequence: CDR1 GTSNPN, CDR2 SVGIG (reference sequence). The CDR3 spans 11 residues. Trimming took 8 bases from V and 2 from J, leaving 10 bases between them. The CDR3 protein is CAGGSAYEQYF. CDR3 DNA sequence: TGTGCCGGGGGCAGCGCCTACGAGCAGTACTTC.

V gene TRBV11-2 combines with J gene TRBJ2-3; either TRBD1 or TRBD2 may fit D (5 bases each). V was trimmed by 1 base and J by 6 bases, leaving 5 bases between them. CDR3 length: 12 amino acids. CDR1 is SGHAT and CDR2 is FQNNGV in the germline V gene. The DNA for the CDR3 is TGTGCCAGCAGCTTAGGGGGGGATACGCAGTATTTT. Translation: CASSLGGDTQYF.

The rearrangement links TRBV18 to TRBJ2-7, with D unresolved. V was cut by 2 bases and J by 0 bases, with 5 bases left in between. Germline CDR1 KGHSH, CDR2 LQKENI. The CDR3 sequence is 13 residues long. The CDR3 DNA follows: TGTGCCAGCTCACCATCAGTCTCCTACGAGCAGTACTTC. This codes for CASSPSVSYEQYF.

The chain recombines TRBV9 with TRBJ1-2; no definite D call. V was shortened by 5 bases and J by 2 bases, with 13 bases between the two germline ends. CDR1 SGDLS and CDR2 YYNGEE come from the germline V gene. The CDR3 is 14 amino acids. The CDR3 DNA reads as TGTGCCAGCAGGCGTGGACCAGAGAACTATGGCTACACCTTC. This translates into CASRRGPENYGYTF.